These 10 T cell receptor beta chains were all obtained from the same sample, sequenced in a study of blood T cell repertoires in COVID-19. Sequenced by immunoSEQ multiplex PCR; TCRdb stores in-frame clones only, minus some. The table includes more than 25,000 clones, 70% to 90% detected once. Sequenced input: peripheral blood. These TCRs come from a human donor in a cohort sampled during active COVID-19.

V gene TRBV6-5 combines with J gene TRBJ2-1, with 7 bases that match TRBD1. Trimming at V came to 6 bases and at J to 3 bases, leaving 8 bases not matched to a gene. The CDR3 spans 15 residues. Germline lookup yields CDR1 MNHEY and CDR2 SVGAGI. CDR3 nucleotide sequence: TGTGCCAGCAGGAATACCGGGACAGTCTACAATGAGCAGTTCTTC. Protein sequence: CASRNTGTVYNEQFF.

This chain joins TRBV6-5 and TRBJ2-2, with D perhaps TRBD1 (6 bases). Germline values: CDR1 MNHEY, CDR2 SVGAGI. CDR3 size: 15 residues. V was cut by 6 bases and J by 1 base, with 12 bases left in between. As DNA, the CDR3 is TGTGCCAGCAGCCCCACAGGGCTGAACACCGGGGAGCTGTTTTTT. Translation gives CASSPTGLNTGELFF.

CDR3 protein: CASSRVIANTQYF. DNA for the CDR3: TGTGCCAGCAGCCGGGTCATAGCGAATACGCAGTATTTT. The chain has TRBV6-5 and TRBJ2-3; perhaps TRBD2 as D (5 bases). Trimming left V 6 bases short and J 7 bases short, with 14 bases between. CDR1 is MNHEY and CDR2 is SVGAGI in the germline V gene. CDR3 size: 13 residues.

The sample holds a few counts of this clone. V and J are TRBV5-4 and TRBJ1-6, with D perhaps matching TRBD1 (6 bases). This CDR3 is 15 amino acids long. In germline, CDR1 is SGHNT, CDR2 YYREEE (reference sequence). Trimming pared 3 bases from V and 6 bases from J, leaving 13 bases between. CDR3 nucleotide sequence: TGTGCCAGCAGCTCCGCCACAGGGAGTAATTCACCCCTCCACTTT. Translated, it gives CASSSATGSNSPLHF.

The rearrangement joins TRBV19 to TRBJ1-4, with 8 bases lining up with TRBD1. The V gene's germline CDR1 is LNHDA and CDR2 SQIVND (reference sequence). Losses at the gene ends were 5 bases for V and 7 bases for J; bases not matched to a gene: 9. The CDR3 consists of 15 residues. The CDR3 DNA is TGTGCCAGTAGTCGAAGGACAGGGTCGGGTGAAAAACTGTTTTTT. Translating it yields CASSRRTGSGEKLFF. Based on the CDR3 plus reference TRBV19 and TRBJ1-4, the full variable domain is DGGITQSPKYLFRKEGQNVTLSCEQNLNHDAMYWYRQDPGQGLRLIYYSQIVNDFQKGDIAEGYSVSREKKESFPLTVTSAQKNPTAFYLCASSRRTGSGEKLFFGSGTQLSVL.

The rearrangement joins TRBV30 to TRBJ1-6; 8 bases match TRBD1. This CDR3 is built from 13 residues. Unmatched junction bases numbered 6, after V lost 4 bases and J lost 10 bases. Germline-derived CDR1 and CDR2 are GTSNPN and SVGIG (reference sequence). This CDR3 reads CAWTQDRDSPLHF. In DNA form, the CDR3 reads TGTGCCTGGACACAGGACAGGGACTCACCCCTCCACTTT.

This chain joins TRBV5-8 and TRBJ2-5; 7 bases line up with TRBD1. The length of the CDR3 is 16 residues. Germline CDR1 and CDR2: SGHTS and YDEGEE. V trimming: 10 bases; J trimming: 2 bases; junction bases outside the gene matches: 17. DNA for the CDR3: TGTGCCGGTTCGGTGGGGGACAGCGCCTCTCAAGAGACCCAGTACTTC. Protein product: CAGSVGDSASQETQYF.

This rearrangement joins TRBV7-3 to TRBJ2-2; the match to TRBD1 covers 7 bases. This CDR3 has 15 amino acids. Unmatched junction bases numbered 10, after V lost 5 bases and J lost 7 bases. Per germline, CDR1 SGHTA and CDR2 FQGTGA. For the CDR3, the DNA is TGTGCCAGCAGCCCTTACCAGACAGGGCACGGGGAGCTGTTTTTT. Translation: CASSPYQTGHGELFF.

V and J are TRBV5-1 and TRBJ2-1; D is unclear. V lost 0 bases, J lost 8 bases, and 6 bases lay in between. Germline assignment: CDR1 SGHRS and CDR2 YFSETQ. The CDR3 runs 12 residues. CDR3 residues: CASSLAADEQFF. Written as DNA, the CDR3 is TGCGCCAGCAGCTTGGCTGCGGATGAGCAGTTCTTC.

The chain uses TRBV7-8 and TRBJ2-5; D call uncertain. The CDR3 runs to 13 residues. Per germline, CDR1 SGHVS and CDR2 FQNEAQ. V was cut by 1 base and J by 3 bases, with 6 bases left in between. This chain's CDR3 is CASSLEHKETQYF. The DNA for the CDR3 is TGTGCCAGCAGCTTAGAACATAAAGAGACCCAGTACTTC. The full variable domain, in which reference TRBV7-8 and TRBJ2-5 provide the parts outside the CDR3, is GAGVSQSPRYKVAKRGQDVALRCDPISGHVSLFWYQQALGQGPEFLTYFQNEAQLDKSGLPSDRFFAERPEGSVSTLKIQRTQQEDSAVYLCASSLEHKETQYFGPGTRLLVL.